This T cell receptor (beta chain) stems from a study of T cells in Graves' hyperthyroidism and ophthalmopathy (dated by TCRdb to between 2018 and 2021). With respect to the entire study: Peripheral blood was sampled at the time of initial diagnosis, prior to any treatment. A discovery cohort of about 100 patients, roughly 45 with Graves' ophthalmopathy and more than 55 with stable Graves' hyperthyroidism, was used to find distinguishing TCR V-J signatures. Prospective prediction of ophthalmopathy was tested in an independent validation cohort consisting of 18 to 20 hyperthyroidism patients and some 16 patients who later progressed to ophthalmopathy. The approximately 100 discovery patients were randomly divided into training and test sets at a 7:3 ratio. Thyroid tissue and blood T-cell repertoires from six Graves' hyperthyroidism patients were also compared in the study. After blood sampling, hyperthyroidism patients were treated with methimazole at a starting dose of 30 mg daily, and ophthalmopathy patients were treated with high-dose intravenous methylprednisolone. According to the paper, TCR Vbeta CDR3 sequencing was carried out on over 130 peripheral blood samples, which came from over 40 ophthalmopathy, approximately 72 hyperthyroidism and some 17 progressor patients.

Moderately to severely active disease, a Clinical Activity Score of at least 3, a NOSPECS grade of at least 4, and a duration under 3 months were present in ophthalmopathy patients. Patients with uncontrolled infections, other autoimmune diseases, pregnancy or lactation were excluded. Clinical symptoms, serum thyroxine and TRAb, thyroid ultrasound, and orbital computed tomography formed the basis for the diagnoses. Ficoll-Paque density gradient centrifugation was used to isolate PBMCs from around 10 ml of fresh peripheral blood. Total RNA was extracted using Trizol reagent, and RNA quality was assessed on an Agilent 2100 Bioanalyzer. V and J are truncated by 3 bases and 11 bases respectively, leaving an intervening sequence of 18 bases. Taken from cysteine to phenylalanine, the CDR3 has 14 residues. Only CDR3 DNA remains: 42 bases, in frame from the first base. CDR1 is given as SGHDT and CDR2 as YYEEEE, both from the germline V gene.

What the authors observed across the whole study: In validation, the model predicted progression to ophthalmopathy with approximately 71% sensitivity and about 72% specificity, a median of around six months before onset. Sample size was not statistically predetermined, and blinding of investigators to group allocation was not performed. Most expanded thyroid clonotypes (frequency above 0.001) were also detected in blood, a finding suggesting that blood repertoires may reflect thyroid immune responses. A model built on a 13 V-J signature distinguished ophthalmopathy from stable hyperthyroidism, reaching roughly 88% sensitivity and 81.08% specificity in cross-validation and 80%/75% in testing.

Amplification of TCR beta CDR3 regions was carried out from RNA transcripts. A first-round RT-PCR of the TCR CDR3 used the HTBI primer set with the Qiagen OneStep RT-PCR kit. A second multiplex PCR round built the libraries, followed by size selection and purification. Paired-end sequencing of the libraries was performed with 100 bp reads on an Illumina HiSeq2000. The published analysis was carried out like this. SOAPnuke was used to process the raw data, with reads discarded if the reads contained adapters or uncalled bases, had a mean Phred below 15, or lacked an exact constant-primer or identifier match. High-quality paired reads were merged with COPE v1.2.5, and unique nucleotide sequences were defined as clonotypes. MiTCR v1.1 was used to align the clonotypes against IMGT TRBV, TRBD and TRBJ reference segments. Analysis was restricted to V-J combinations with a frequency above 0.0001, which covered about 99% of repertoires. A TCS score was defined as the ratio of F50 (clonal expansion) to E x V (chaos), with BLOSUM62-based TCRdist applied between CDR3 peptides within each V-J. Welch's t-statistics and random forest reduced roughly 500 V-J features to 13, which were used in a naive Bayes classifier (R e1071). TCRdb reran the public reads through fastp at Q25 and MiXCR, keeping productive beta chains. Rows with one shared CDR3 protein collapse into an entry with the most common genes and DNA. TCRdb assigned the V and J calls; the authors' analysis was not used. The sample records a few hundred thousand distinct CDR3 sequences, around a fifth of which are singletons. Jointly, the top ten make up roughly 49% of the sample.

Regarding this clonotype: No cognate antigen has been identified for it. Base qualities are not provided; no much larger clone lies one nucleotide away.

Material for sequencing was blood. This clonotype was sampled from a woman between 65 and 79 years old with Graves' ophthalmopathy. Recombination connected TRBV5-6 to TRBJ1-5; a tentative D match to TRBD1 spans 5 bases. The encoded CDR3 is CASSYGRGLVTQHF. The DNA reads TGTGCCAGCAGCTATGGACGGGGCCTCGTGACCCAGCATTTT.